This T cell receptor beta chain originates from a study of control samples from healthy donors and cancer patients. Profiled with immunoSEQ multiplex PCR; TCRdb holds only in-frame clones, not every one. The top ten hold 1.5% of the sample, which has around 200,000 clones, 90% to 95% seen once. Germline V gives CDR1 MNHEY, CDR2 SMNVEV (reference sequence). There are 13 residues in the CDR3. V dropped 7 bases and J dropped 2 bases, with 12 bases sitting between them. The sequenced sample was blood. This chain uses TRBV27 with TRBJ2-7; no clear D. This receptor was obtained from a man between 50 and 59 years old in good health. DNA for the CDR3: TGTGCCAGCAAAGGCAGTGACACCTACGAGCAGTACTTC. Its protein product is CASKGSDTYEQYF.